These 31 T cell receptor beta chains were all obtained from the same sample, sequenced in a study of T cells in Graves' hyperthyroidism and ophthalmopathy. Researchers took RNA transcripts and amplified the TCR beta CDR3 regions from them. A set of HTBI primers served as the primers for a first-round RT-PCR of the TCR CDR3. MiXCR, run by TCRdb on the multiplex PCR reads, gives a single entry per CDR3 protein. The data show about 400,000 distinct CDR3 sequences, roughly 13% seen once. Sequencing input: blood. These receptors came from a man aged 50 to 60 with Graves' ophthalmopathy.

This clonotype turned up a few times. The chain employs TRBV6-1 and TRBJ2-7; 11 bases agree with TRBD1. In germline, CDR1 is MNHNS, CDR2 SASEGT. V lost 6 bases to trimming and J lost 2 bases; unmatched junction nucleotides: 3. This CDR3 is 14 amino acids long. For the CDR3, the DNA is TGTGCCAGCAGACGGGGACAGGGGGCCTACGAGCAGTACTTC. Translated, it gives CASRRGQGAYEQYF.

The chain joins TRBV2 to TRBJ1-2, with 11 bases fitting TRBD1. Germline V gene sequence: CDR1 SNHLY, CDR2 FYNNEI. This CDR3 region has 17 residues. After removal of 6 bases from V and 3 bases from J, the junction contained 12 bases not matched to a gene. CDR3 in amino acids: CASSLQGTGGPDYGYTF. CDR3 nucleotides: TGTGCCAGCAGCCTACAGGGGACAGGGGGTCCGGACTATGGCTACACCTTC.

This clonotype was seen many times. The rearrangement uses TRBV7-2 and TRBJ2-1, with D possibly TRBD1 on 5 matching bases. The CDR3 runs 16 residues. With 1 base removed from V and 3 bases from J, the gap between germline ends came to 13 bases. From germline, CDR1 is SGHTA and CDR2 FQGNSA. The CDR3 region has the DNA TGTGCCAGCAGCTTAGTAGGGGCACCCGTCTACAATGAGCAGTTCTTC. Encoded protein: CASSLVGAPVYNEQFF.

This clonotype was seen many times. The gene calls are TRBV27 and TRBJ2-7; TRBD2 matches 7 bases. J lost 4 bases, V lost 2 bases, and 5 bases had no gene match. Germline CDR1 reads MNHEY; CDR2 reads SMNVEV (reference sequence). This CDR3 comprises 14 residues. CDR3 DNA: TGTGCCAGCAGTTTACAGGGAGGGTATTACGAGCAGTACTTC. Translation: CASSLQGGYYEQYF.

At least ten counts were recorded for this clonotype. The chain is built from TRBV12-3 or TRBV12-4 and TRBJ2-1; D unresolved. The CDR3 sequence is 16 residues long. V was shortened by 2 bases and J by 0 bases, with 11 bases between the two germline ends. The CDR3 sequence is CASSLSARSSYNEQFF. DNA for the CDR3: TGTGCCAGCAGTTTATCGGCACGGAGCTCCTACAATGAGCAGTTCTTC.

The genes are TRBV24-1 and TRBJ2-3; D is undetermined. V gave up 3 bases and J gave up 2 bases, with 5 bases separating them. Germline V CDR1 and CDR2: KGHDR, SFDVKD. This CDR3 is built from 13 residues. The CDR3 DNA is TGTGCCACCAGTGATGTGAACACAGATACGCAGTATTTT. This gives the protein CATSDVNTDTQYF.

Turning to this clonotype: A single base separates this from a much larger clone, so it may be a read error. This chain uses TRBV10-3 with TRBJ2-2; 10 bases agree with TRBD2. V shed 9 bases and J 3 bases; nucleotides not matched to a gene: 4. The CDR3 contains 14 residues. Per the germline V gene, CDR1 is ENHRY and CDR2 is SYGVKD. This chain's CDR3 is CAIKAGGDTGELFF. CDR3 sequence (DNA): TGTGCCATTAAAGCGGGAGGGGACACCGGGGAGCTGTTTTTT.

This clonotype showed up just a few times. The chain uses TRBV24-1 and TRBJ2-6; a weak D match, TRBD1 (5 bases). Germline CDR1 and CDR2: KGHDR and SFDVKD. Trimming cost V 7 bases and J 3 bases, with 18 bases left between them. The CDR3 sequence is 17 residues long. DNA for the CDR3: TGTGCCACCAGCGGTTCGGCAGGGAAATTTGGGGCCAACGTCCTGACTTTC. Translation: CATSGSAGKFGANVLTF.

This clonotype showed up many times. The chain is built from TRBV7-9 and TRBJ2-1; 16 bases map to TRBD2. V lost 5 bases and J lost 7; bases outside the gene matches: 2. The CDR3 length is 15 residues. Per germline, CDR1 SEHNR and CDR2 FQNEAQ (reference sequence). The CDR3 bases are TGTGCCAGCAGCACGGGACTAGCGGGAGGGAATGAGCAGTTCTTC. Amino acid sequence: CASSTGLAGGNEQFF.

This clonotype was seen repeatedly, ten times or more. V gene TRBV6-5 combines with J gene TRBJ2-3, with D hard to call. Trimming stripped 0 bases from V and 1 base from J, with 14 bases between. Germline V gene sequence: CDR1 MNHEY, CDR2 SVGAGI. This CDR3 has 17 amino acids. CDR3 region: CASSYSVRVVGTDTQYF. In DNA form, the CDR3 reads TGTGCCAGCAGTTACTCCGTCCGGGTAGTCGGCACAGATACGCAGTATTTT.

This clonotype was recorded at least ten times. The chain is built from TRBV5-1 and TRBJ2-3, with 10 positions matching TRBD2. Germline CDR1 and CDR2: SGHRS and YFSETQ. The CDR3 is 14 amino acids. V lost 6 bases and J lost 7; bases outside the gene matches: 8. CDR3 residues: CASTPGLAMHTQYF. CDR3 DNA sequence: TGCGCCAGCACCCCGGGACTAGCGATGCATACGCAGTATTTT.

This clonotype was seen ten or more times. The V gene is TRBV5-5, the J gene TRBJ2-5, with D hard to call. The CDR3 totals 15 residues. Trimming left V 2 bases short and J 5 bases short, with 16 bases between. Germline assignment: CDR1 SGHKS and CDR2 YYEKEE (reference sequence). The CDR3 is CASSFSNLDGETQYF. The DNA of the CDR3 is TGTGCCAGCAGCTTTTCCAACCTTGACGGGGAGACCCAGTACTTC.

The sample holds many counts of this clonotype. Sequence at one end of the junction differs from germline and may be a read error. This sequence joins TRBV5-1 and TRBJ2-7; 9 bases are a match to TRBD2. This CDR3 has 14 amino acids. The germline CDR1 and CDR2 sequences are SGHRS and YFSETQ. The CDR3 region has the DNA TGTGCCAGCAGCATTAGCGGGAGATACGACGAGCAGTACTTC. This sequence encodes CASSISGRYDEQYF.

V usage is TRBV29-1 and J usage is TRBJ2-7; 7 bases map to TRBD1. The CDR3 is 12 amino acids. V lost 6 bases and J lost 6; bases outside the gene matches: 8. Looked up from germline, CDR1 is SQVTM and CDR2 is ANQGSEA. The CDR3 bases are TGCAGCGTCGCGACAGGGTATAGCGAGCAGTACTTC. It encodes CSVATGYSEQYF.

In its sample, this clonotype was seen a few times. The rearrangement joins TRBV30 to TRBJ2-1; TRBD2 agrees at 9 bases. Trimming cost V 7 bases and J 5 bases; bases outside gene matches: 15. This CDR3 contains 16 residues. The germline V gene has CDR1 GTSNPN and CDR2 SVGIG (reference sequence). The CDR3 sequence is CASTRGRLAGHNEQFF. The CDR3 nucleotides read TGTGCCTCAACTAGGGGCCGGCTAGCGGGACACAATGAGCAGTTCTTC.

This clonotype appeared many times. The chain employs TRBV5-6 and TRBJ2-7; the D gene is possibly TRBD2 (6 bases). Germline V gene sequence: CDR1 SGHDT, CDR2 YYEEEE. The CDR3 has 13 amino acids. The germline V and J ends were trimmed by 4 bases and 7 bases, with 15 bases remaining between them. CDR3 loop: CASSTPTGGEQYF. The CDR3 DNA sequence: TGTGCCAGCAGCACTCCGACCGGAGGGGAGCAGTACTTC.

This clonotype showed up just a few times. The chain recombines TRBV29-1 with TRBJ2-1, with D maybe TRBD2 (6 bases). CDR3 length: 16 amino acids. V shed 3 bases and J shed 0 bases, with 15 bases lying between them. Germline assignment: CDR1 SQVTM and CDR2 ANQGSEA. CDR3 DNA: TGCAGCGTTGAGGCGGCTGAGGGACTCTCCTACAATGAGCAGTTCTTC. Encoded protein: CSVEAAEGLSYNEQFF.

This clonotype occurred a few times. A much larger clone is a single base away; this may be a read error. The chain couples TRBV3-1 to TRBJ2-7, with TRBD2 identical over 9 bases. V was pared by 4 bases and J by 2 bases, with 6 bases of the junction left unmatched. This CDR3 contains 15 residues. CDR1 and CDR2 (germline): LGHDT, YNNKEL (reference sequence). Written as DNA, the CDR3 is TGTGCCAGCAGCCTTAGCGGGAGTGCCGCCTACGAGCAGTACTTC. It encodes CASSLSGSAAYEQYF.

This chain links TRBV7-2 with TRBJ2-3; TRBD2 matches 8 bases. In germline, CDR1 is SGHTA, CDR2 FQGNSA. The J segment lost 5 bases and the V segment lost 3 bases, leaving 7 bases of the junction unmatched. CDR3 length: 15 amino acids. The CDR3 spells CASSFDGRVGDTQYF. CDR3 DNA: TGTGCCAGCAGCTTCGACGGGAGGGTCGGAGATACGCAGTATTTT.

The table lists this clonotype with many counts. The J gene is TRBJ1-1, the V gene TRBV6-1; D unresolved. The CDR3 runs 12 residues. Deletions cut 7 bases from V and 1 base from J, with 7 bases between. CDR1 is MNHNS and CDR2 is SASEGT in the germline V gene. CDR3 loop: CASKGTNTEAFF. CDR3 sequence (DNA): TGTGCCAGCAAAGGTACGAACACTGAAGCTTTCTTT.

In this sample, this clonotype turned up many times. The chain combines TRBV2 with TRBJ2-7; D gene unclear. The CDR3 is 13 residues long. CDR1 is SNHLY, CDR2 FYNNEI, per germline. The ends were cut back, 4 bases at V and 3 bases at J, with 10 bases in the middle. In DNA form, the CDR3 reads TGTGCCAGCAGTGGATTGACACTCTACGAGCAGTACTTC. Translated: CASSGLTLYEQYF.

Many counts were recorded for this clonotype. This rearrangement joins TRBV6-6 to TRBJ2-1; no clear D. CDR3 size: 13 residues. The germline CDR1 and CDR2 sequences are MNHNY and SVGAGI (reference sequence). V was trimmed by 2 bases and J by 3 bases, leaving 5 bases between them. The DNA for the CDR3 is TGTGCCAGCAGTTACGGTAACTACAATGAGCAGTTCTTC. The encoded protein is CASSYGNYNEQFF.

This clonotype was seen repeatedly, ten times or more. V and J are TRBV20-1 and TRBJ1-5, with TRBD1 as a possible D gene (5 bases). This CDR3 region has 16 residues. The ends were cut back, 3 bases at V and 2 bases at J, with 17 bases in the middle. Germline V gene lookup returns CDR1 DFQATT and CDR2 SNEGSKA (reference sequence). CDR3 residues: CSARGGFGGGNQPQHF. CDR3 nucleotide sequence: TGCAGTGCTAGGGGAGGGTTTGGGGGAGGCAATCAGCCCCAGCATTTT.

The CDR3 reads CASSVEAGVKNIQYF. The CDR3 nucleotides are TGTGCCAGCAGCGTAGAGGCGGGAGTGAAAAACATTCAGTACTTC. This rearrangement joins TRBV9 to TRBJ2-4, with 7 bases fitting TRBD2. Trimming at V came to 0 bases and at J to 4 bases, leaving 4 bases not matched to a gene. Germline V lookup: CDR1 SGDLS, CDR2 YYNGEE. CDR3 length: 15 amino acids.

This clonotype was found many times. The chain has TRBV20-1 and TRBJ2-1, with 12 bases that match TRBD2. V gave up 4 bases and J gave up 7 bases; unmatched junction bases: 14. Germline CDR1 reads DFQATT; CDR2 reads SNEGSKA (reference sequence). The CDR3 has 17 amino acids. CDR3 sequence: CSATHSQGTSGLNEQFF. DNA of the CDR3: TGCAGTGCTACCCATTCCCAGGGGACTAGCGGGCTTAATGAGCAGTTCTTC.

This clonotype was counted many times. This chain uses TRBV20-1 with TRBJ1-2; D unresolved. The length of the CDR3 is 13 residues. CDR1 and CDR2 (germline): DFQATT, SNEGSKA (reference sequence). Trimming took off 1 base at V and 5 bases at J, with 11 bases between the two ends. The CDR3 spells CSARVAGEYGYTF. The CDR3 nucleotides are TGCAGTGCTAGAGTGGCAGGAGAGTATGGCTACACCTTC.

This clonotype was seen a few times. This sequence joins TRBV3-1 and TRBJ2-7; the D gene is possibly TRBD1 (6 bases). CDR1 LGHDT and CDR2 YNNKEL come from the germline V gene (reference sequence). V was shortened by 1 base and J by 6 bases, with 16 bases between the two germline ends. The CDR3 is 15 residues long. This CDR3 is CASSQAAQGSIEQYF. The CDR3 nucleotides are TGTGCCAGCAGCCAAGCCGCTCAGGGGTCCATCGAGCAGTACTTC.

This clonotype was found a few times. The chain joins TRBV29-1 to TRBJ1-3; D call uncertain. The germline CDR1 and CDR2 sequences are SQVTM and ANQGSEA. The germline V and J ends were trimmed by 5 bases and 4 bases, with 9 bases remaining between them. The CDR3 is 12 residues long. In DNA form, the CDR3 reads TGCAGCGTTCAGAACCTCGGAAACACCATATATTTT. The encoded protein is CSVQNLGNTIYF. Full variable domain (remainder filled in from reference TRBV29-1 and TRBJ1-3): SAVISQKPSRDICQRGTSLTIQCQVDSQVTMMFWYRQQPGQSLTLIATANQGSEATYESGFVIDKFPISRPNLTFSTLTVSNMSPEDSSIYLCSVQNLGNTIYFGEGSWLTVV.

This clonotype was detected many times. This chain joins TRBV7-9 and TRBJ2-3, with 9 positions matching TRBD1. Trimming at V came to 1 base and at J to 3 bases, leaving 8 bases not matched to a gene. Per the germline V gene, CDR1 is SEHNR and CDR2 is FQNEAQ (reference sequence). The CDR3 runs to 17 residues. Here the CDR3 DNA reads TGTGCCAGCAGCTTAGGTACAGGGGGCGCATTGACAGATACGCAGTATTTT. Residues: CASSLGTGGALTDTQYF.

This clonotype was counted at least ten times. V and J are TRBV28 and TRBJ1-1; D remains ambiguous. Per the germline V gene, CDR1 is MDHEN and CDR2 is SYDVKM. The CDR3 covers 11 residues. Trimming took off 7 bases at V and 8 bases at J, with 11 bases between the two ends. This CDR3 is CASTQSKEAFF. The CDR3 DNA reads TGTGCCAGCACCCAAAGCAAAGAAGCTTTCTTT.

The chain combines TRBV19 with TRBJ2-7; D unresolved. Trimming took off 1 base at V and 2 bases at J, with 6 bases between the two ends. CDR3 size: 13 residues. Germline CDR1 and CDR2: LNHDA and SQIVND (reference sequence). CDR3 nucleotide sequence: TGTGCCAGTAGTATAGCTGAAACCTACGAGCAGTACTTC. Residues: CASSIAETYEQYF.